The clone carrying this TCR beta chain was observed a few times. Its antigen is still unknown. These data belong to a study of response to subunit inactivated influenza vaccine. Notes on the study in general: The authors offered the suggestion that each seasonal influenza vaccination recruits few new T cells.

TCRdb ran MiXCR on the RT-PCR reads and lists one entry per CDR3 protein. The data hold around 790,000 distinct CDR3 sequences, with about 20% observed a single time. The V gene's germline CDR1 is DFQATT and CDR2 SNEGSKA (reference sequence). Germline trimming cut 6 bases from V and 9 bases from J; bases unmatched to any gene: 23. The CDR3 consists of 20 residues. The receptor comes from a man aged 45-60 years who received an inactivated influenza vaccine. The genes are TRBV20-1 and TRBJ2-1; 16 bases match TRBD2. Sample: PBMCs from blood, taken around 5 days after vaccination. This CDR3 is CSASPPPGLAGGRYIGEQFF. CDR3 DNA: TGCAGTGCCTCACCCCCACCGGGACTAGCGGGAGGGCGGTATATAGGTGAGCAGTTCTTC.